The T cell receptor beta chain under discussion was sequenced for a study of low-dose radiotherapy and immunotherapy resistance in tumors. Overall study context: Cohort 2's total reached 13 Gy over 26 weeks, at 1 Gy per fraction every two weeks.

The germline gives CDR1 SGHRS, CDR2 YFSETQ. The CDR3 is made up of 17 amino acids. V gave up 0 bases and J gave up 1 base, with 16 bases separating them. With TRAV- and TRBV-specific primers, first-strand cDNA was made, covering the alpha and beta chains. TCR amplification used 15 to 20 PCR cycles, a constant-region primer and a V-primer adapter. MiXCR, applied by TCRdb to the reads, yields one record per CDR3 protein. Among some 82,000 distinct CDR3 sequences, approximately 19% were seen once, and the ten largest hold 5% to 6.5%. As for time point: before trial treatment. The input for sequencing was PBMCs, taken before treatment. The TCR was taken from a male donor with prostate cancer. The rearrangement joins TRBV5-1 to TRBJ2-5, with a possible D match to TRBD1 (5 bases). CDR3 in DNA: TGCGCCAGCAGCTTGGCCATAGGGGAAAGGCGCCAAGAGACCCAGTACTTC. Translation gives CASSLAIGERRQETQYF.